A selection of T cell receptor beta chains follows, all from one sample in a study of blood T cells in healthy people across ages. One entry per CDR3 protein, called by TCRdb with MiXCR from the 5' RACE reads. The data show roughly 500,000 distinct CDR3 sequences, with approximately 27% seen just once and less than 20% held by the top ten. Sample: blood. The origin of the receptors is a woman between 65 and 79 years old in good health. CDR3s include the opening cysteine and the closing phenylalanine or tryptophan. The order of the fields is V gene, J gene, clone size, D gene, CDR3 DNA, CDR3 protein. The D gene is left open where the match is weak. Clone size appears in some rows only: once, few, many, or a class for an expanded clone.

TRBV29-1	TRBJ2-1	few	-	TGCAGCGGGACGACCAGCGGAGCTTACAATGAGCAGTTCTTC	CSGTTSGAYNEQFF
TRBV6-5	TRBJ2-7	few	TRBD1	TGTGCCAGCAGTTATACCCCGACAGGGATCTACGAGCAGTACTTC	CASSYTPTGIYEQYF
TRBV12-3/TRBV12-4	TRBJ2-2	-	-	TGTGCCAGCAGTACGGACTACACCGGGGAGCTGTTTTTT	CASSTDYTGELFF
TRBV20-1	TRBJ2-3	-	-	TGCAGTGGGGGAGGCGGAAAGGATACGCAGTATTTT	CSGGGGKDTQYF
TRBV5-6	TRBJ2-4	-	TRBD1	TGTGCCAGCAGCCTTAGGGGGCTTAGGGCCAAAAACATTCAGTACTTC	CASSLRGLRAKNIQYF
TRBV7-2	TRBJ2-7	-	TRBD1	TGTGCCAGCAGCTTAATGGACAGGGTTCCCTCCTACGAGCAGTACTTC	CASSLMDRVPSYEQYF
TRBV12-3/TRBV12-4	TRBJ2-3	-	-	TGTGCCAGCAGTTTATCTGGGAGGACAGATACGCAGTATTTT	CASSLSGRTDTQYF
TRBV25-1	TRBJ1-1	-	-	TGTGCCAGCAGTCGCCTGGTTACTACCACTGAAGCTTTCTTT	CASSRLVTTTEAFF
TRBV4-3	TRBJ1-4	few	-	TGCGCCAGCAGCCAAGTTCTGGGCTACCTTTCCGAAAAACTGTTTTTT	CASSQVLGYLSEKLFF
TRBV5-1	TRBJ1-1	-	-	TGCGCCAGCAGCTTGGGTATCCCCATGAACACTGAAGCTTTCTTT	CASSLGIPMNTEAFF
TRBV7-9	TRBJ1-4	many	TRBD1	TGTGCCAGCAGAACCGGACAGGTTCGTTTAGACGAAAAACTGTTTTTT	CASRTGQVRLDEKLFF